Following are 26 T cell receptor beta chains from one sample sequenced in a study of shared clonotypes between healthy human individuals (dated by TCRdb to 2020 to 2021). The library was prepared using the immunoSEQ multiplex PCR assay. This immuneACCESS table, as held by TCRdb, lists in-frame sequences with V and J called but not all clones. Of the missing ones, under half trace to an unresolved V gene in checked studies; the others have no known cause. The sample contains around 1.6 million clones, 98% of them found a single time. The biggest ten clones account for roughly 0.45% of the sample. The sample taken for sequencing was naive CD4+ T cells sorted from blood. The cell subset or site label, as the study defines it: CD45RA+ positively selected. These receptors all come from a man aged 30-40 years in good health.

CDR3 in amino acids: CASTLGGATNEKLFF. The CDR3 DNA follows: TGTGCCAGCACCCTAGGGGGGGCAACTAATGAAAAACTGTTTTTT. The V gene is TRBV2, the J gene TRBJ1-4; possible D gene TRBD1, 6 bases. V lost 7 bases and J lost 0, with 12 bases in between. Germline CDR1 reads SNHLY; CDR2 reads FYNNEI. CDR3 length: 15 amino acids.

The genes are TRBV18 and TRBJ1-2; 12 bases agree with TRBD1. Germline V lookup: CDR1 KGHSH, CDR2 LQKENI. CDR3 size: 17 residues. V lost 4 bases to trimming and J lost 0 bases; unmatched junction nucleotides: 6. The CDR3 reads CASSQPGQGATNYGYTF. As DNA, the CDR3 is TGTGCCAGCTCACAGCCGGGACAGGGGGCTACTAACTATGGCTACACCTTC.

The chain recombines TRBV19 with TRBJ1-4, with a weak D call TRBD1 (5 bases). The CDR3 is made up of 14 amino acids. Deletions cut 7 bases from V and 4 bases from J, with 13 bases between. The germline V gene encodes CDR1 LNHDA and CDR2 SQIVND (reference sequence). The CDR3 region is CASMNWGDNEKLFF. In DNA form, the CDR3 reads TGTGCCAGTATGAATTGGGGGGATAATGAAAAACTGTTTTTT.

The CDR3 is CASSPRTGPWEQYF. In DNA form, the CDR3 reads TGTGCCAGCTCACCGAGGACAGGGCCTTGGGAGCAGTACTTC. The J gene is TRBJ2-7, the V gene TRBV18; TRBD1 matches at 8 bases. The CDR3 has 14 residues. Losses at the gene ends were 3 bases for V and 7 bases for J; bases not matched to a gene: 8. The germline gives CDR1 KGHSH, CDR2 LQKENI. The full variable domain, rest sourced from reference TRBV18 and TRBJ2-7, is NAGVMQNPRHLVRRRGQEARLRCSPMKGHSHVYWYRQLPEEGLKFMVYLQKENIIDESGMPKERFSAEFPKEGPSILRIQQVVRGDSAAYFCASSPRTGPWEQYFGPGTRLTVT.

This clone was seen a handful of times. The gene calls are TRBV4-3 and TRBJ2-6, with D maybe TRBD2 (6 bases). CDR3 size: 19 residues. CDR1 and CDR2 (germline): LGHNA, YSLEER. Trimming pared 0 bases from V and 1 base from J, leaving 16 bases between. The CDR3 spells CASSQDVAGPGSGANVLTF. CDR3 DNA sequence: TGCGCCAGCAGCCAAGATGTGGCGGGACCTGGGTCTGGGGCCAACGTCCTGACTTTC.

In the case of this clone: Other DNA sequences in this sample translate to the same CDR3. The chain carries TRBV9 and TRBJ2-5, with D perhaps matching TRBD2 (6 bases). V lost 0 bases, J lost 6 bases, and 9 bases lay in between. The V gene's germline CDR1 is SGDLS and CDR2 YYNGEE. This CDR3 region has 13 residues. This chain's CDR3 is CASSVVGGKTQYF. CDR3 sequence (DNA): TGTGCCAGCAGCGTAGTGGGCGGGAAGACCCAGTACTTC.

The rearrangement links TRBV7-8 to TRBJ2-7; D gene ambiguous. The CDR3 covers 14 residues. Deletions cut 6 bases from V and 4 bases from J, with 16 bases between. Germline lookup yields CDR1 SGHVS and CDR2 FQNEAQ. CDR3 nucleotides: TGTGCCAGCAGTTATTCTTCGGTAGGGTACGAGCAGTACTTC. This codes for CASSYSSVGYEQYF. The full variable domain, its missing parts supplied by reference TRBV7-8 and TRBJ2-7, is GAGVSQSPRYKVAKRGQDVALRCDPISGHVSLFWYQQALGQGPEFLTYFQNEAQLDKSGLPSDRFFAERPEGSVSTLKIQRTQQEDSAVYLCASSYSSVGYEQYFGPGTRLTVT.

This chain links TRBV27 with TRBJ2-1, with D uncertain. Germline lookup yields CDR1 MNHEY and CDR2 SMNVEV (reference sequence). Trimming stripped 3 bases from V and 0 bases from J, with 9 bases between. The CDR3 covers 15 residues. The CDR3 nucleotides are TGTGCCAGCAGTTTCCGGCAAGGCTCCTACAATGAGCAGTTCTTC. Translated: CASSFRQGSYNEQFF.

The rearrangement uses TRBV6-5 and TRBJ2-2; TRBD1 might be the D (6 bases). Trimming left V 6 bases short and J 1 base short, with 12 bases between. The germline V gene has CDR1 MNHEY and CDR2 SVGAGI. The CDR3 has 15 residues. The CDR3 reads CASRAGQLNTGELFF. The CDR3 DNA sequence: TGTGCCAGCAGGGCCGGACAGTTGAACACCGGGGAGCTGTTTTTT.

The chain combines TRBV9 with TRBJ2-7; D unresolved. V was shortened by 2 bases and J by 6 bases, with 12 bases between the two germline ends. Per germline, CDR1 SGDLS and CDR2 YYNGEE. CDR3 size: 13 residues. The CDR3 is CASSVGFFGEQYF. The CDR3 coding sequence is TGTGCCAGCAGCGTCGGGTTTTTTGGCGAGCAGTACTTC.

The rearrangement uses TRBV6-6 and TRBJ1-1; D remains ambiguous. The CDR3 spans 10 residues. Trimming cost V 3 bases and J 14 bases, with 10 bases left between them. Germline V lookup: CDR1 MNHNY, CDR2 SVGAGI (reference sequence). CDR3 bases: TGTGCCAGCAGTTATGGACCGTCCTTCTTT. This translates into CASSYGPSFF.

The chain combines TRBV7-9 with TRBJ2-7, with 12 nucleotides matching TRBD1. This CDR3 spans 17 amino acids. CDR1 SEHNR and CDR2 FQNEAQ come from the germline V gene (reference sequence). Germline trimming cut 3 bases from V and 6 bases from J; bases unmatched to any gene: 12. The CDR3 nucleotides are TGTGCCAGCAGCTTCCGGGACAGGGGGCTTGTCGGAGTCGAGCAGTACTTC. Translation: CASSFRDRGLVGVEQYF.

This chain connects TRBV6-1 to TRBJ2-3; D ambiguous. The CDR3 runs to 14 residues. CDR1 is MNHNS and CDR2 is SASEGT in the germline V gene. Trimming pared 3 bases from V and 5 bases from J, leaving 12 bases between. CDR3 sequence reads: CASSEGYLRDTQYF. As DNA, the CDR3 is TGTGCCAGCAGTGAGGGTTACCTACGAGATACGCAGTATTTT.

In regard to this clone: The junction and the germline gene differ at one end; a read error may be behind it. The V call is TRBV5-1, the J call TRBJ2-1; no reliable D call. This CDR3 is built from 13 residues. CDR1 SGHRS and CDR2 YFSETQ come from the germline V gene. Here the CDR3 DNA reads TGCGCCAGCAGAGGGCTCCCTTACACTGAGCAGTTCTTC. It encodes CASRGLPYTEQFF.

CDR3 nucleotides: TGTGCCAGCAGCTCCAGCCCGGGCGGGAGAGTCTACAATGAGCAGTTCTTC. Residues: CASSSSPGGRVYNEQFF. V and J are TRBV9 and TRBJ2-1, with TRBD2 matching 7 bases. J was trimmed by 3 bases and V by 4 bases; bases with no gene match: 13. This CDR3 is 17 amino acids long. Germline V lookup: CDR1 SGDLS, CDR2 YYNGEE.

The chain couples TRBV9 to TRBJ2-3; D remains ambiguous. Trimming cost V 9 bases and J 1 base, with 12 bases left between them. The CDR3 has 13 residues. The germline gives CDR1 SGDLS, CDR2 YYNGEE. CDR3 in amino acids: CATSERGTDTQYF. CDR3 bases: TGTGCCACCTCGGAACGAGGCACAGATACGCAGTATTTT.

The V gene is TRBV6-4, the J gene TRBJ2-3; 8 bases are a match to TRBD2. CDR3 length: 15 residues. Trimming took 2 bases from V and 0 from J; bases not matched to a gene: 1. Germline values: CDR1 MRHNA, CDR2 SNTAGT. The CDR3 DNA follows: TGTGCCAGCAGTGACGCTAGCGGGAGCACAGATACGCAGTATTTT. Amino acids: CASSDASGSTDTQYF.

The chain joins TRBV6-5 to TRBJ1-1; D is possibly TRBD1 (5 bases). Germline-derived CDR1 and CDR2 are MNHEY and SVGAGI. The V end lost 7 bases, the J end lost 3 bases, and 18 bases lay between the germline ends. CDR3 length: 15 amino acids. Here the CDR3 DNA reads TGTGCCAGCATCCGAAGTCAGGGCCGCTACACTGAAGCTTTCTTT. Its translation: CASIRSQGRYTEAFF.

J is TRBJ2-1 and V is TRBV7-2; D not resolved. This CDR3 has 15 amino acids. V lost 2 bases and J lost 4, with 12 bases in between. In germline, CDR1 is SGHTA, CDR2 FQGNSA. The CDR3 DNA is TGTGCCAGCAGCTTATCCTTGCGGTCTTACAATGAGCAGTTCTTC. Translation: CASSLSLRSYNEQFF.

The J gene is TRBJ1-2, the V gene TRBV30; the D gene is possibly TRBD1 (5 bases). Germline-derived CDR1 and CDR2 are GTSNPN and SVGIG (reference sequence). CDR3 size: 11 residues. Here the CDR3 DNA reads TGTGCAGGGGAAGCTAACTATGGCTACACCTTC. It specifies CAGEANYGYTF.

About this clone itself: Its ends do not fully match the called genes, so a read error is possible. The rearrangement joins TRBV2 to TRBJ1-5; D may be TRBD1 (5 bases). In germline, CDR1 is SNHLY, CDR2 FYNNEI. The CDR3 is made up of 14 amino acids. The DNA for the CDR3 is TGTGCCAGCAGTTCCGGGGACGGCGATCAACCCCAGCATTTT. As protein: CASSSGDGDQPQHF.

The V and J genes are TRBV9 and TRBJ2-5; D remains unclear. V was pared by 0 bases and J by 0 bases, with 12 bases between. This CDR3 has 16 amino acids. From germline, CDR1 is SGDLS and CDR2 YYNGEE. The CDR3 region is CASSVANGVYQETQYF. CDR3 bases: TGTGCCAGCAGCGTAGCAAACGGAGTGTACCAAGAGACCCAGTACTTC.

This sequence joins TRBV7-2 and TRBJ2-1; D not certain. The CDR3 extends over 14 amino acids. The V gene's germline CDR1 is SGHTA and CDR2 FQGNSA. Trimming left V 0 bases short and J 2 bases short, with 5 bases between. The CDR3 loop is CASSLAAAYNEQFF. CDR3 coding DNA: TGTGCCAGCAGCTTAGCCGCAGCCTACAATGAGCAGTTCTTC.

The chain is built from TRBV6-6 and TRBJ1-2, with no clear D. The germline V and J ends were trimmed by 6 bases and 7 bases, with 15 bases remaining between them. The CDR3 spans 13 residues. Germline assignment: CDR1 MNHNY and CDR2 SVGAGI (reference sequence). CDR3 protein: CASRGGPQRGYTF. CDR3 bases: TGTGCCAGCAGAGGAGGACCGCAACGTGGCTACACCTTC.

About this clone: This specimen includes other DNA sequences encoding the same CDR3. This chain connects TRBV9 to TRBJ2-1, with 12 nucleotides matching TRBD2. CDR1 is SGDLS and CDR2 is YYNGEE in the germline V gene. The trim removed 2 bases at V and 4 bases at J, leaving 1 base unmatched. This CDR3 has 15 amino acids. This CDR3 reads CASSVGLAGYNEQFF. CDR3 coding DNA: TGTGCCAGCAGCGTCGGACTAGCGGGGTACAATGAGCAGTTCTTC. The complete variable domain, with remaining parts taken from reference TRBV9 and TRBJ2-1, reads DSGVTQTPKHLITATGQRVTLRCSPRSGDLSVYWYQQSLDQGLQFLIQYYNGEERAKGNILERFSAQQFPDLHSELNLSSLELGDSALYFCASSVGLAGYNEQFFGPGTRLTVL.

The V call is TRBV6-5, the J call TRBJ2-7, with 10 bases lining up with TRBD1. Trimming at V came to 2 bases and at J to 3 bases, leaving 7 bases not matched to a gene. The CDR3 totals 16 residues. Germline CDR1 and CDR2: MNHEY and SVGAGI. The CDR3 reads CASSYSGGTGVYEQYF. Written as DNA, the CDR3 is TGTGCCAGCAGTTACAGCGGAGGGACAGGGGTCTACGAGCAGTACTTC.